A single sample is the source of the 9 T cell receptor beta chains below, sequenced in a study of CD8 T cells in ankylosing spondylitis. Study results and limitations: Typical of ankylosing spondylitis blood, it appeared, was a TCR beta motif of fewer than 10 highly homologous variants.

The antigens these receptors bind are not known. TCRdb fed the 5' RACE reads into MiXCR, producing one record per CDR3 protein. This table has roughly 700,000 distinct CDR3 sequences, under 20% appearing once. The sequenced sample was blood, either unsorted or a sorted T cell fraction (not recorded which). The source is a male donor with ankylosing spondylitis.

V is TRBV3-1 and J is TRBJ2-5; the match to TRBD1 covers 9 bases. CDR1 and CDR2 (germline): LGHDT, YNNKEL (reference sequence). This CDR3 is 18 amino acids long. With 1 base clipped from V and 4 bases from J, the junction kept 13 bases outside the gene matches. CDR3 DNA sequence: TGTGCCAGCAGCCAAGGACCCACCGGGACAGGGTATCCAGAGACCCAGTACTTC. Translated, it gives CASSQGPTGTGYPETQYF.

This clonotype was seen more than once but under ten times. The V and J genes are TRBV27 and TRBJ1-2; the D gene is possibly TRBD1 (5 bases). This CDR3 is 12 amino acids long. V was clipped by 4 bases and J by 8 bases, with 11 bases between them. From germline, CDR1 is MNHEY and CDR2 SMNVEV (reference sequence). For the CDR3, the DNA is TGTGCCAGCAGTTCTTCAGGGTTGGGCTACACCTTC. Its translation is CASSSSGLGYTF.

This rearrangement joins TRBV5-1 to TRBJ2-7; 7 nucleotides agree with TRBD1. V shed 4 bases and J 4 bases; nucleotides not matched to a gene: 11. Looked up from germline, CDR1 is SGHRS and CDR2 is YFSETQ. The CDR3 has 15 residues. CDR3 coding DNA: TGCGCCAGCAGCCCGGACCGGGACAGATATTACGAGCAGTACTTC. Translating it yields CASSPDRDRYYEQYF.

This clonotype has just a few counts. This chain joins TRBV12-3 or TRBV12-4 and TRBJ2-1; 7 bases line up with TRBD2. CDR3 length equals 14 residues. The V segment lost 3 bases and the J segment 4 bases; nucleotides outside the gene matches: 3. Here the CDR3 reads CASSFTSVYNEQFF. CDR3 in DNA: TGTGCCAGCAGTTTTACTAGCGTTTACAATGAGCAGTTCTTC.

CDR3 coding DNA: TGTGCCAGCAGCCAAGTTACAGGGGGAGCCCTCGGCTACACCTTC. Protein sequence: CASSQVTGGALGYTF. The gene calls are TRBV4-2 and TRBJ1-2, with 8 positions matching TRBD1. This CDR3 is 15 amino acids long. With 1 base clipped from V and 8 bases from J, the junction kept 9 bases outside the gene matches. Per the germline V gene, CDR1 is LGHNA and CDR2 is YNFKEQ.

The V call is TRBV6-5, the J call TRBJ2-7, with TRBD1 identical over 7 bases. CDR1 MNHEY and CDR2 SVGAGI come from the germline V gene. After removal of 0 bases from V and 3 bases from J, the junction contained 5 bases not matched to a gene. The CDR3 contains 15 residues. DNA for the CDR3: TGTGCCAGCAGTTACTCGGGCAGGGGGAACTACGAGCAGTACTTC. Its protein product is CASSYSGRGNYEQYF.

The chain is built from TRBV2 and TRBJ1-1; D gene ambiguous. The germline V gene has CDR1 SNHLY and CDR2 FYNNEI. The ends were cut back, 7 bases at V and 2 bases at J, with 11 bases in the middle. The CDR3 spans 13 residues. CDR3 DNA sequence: TGTGCCAGCAATTCGGTGGTCAACACTGAAGCTTTCTTT. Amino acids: CASNSVVNTEAFF. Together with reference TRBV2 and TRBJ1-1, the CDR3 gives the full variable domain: EPEVTQTPSHQVTQMGQEVILRCVPISNHLYFYWYRQILGQKVEFLVSFYNNEISEKSEIFDDQFSVERPDGSNFTLKIRSTKLEDSAMYFCASNSVVNTEAFFGQGTRLTVV.

CDR3 coding DNA: TGTGCCAGCAGCTTAGGGGGACAGTCCGGCGAGCAGTACTTC. It yields the protein CASSLGGQSGEQYF. The genes are TRBV7-8 and TRBJ2-7, with 7 positions matching TRBD1. CDR1 is SGHVS and CDR2 is FQNEAQ in the germline V gene. V trimming: 1 base; J trimming: 6 bases; junction bases outside the gene matches: 6. The CDR3 is 14 residues long. The full variable domain, completed using reference TRBV7-8 and TRBJ2-7, is GAGVSQSPRYKVAKRGQDVALRCDPISGHVSLFWYQQALGQGPEFLTYFQNEAQLDKSGLPSDRFFAERPEGSVSTLKIQRTQQEDSAVYLCASSLGGQSGEQYFGPGTRLTVT.

CDR3 amino acids: CAISPSNTQYF. CDR3 coding DNA: TGTGCCATCAGTCCCTCCAATACGCAGTATTTT. This chain uses TRBV10-3 with TRBJ2-3; D call uncertain. V was trimmed by 5 bases and J by 7 bases, leaving 7 bases between them. Germline V gives CDR1 ENHRY, CDR2 SYGVKD. There are 11 residues in the CDR3.